One T cell receptor beta chain is described in this entry. Its matching antigen is unknown. CDR1 and CDR2 from the germline V gene are SGHTA and FQGTGA. The CDR3 has 16 residues. V lost 5 bases and J lost 4; bases outside the gene matches: 10. The entry originates in a study of cytomegalovirus exposure and HLA in healthy donors. General study findings and limits: Only CMV serostatus was available as immune exposure information.

The PCR employed 60 Vbeta primers together with 13 Jbeta primers. Sequencing used immunoSEQ multiplex PCR; TCRdb keeps in-frame clones, though not all of them. The table lists around 150,000 clones, 60% to 85% of them singletons. This chain joins TRBV7-3 and TRBJ2-1, with 8 bases matching TRBD2. This clonotype was sampled from a male donor in good health and CMV-seropositive. The sample consisted of PBMCs. DNA for the CDR3: TGTGCCAGCAGCCCAAAGGTAGTAGCGGGGTACAATGAGCAGTTCTTC. Translation: CASSPKVVAGYNEQFF.